This T cell receptor (beta chain) stems from a study of CD8+CD57+ T cells in acquired aplastic anemia. Overall study: On average, sorted CD4+ and CD8+ cells gave 2.5 to 4 ug of DNA.

TCR beta VDJ and CDR3 profiles were obtained from a genomic DNA template. One entry per CDR3 protein, called by TCRdb with MiXCR from the reads. The sample yields approximately 220,000 distinct CDR3 sequences, around 45% seen once. Trimming took 8 bases from V and 6 from J, leaving 20 bases between them. CDR1 is SNHLY, CDR2 FYNNEI, per germline. CDR3 length equals 15 residues. For sequencing, patients were chosen who had shown expansion of CD8+CD57+ cells by flow cytometry. The chain combines TRBV2 with TRBJ2-1; D may be TRBD2 (6 bases). The sequenced material came from sorted CD4+, CD8+, or CD8+CD57+ T cells (not recorded which) from PBMCs. The TCR originated in a human donor with aplastic anemia. The DNA for the CDR3 is TGTGCCAGCCTTGAGGAAGGGACCGGGGGCAATGAGCAGTTCTTC. It specifies CASLEEGTGGNEQFF.